Ten or more counts support the clone carrying this T cell receptor beta chain. The data were taken from a study of T cells in Graves' hyperthyroidism and ophthalmopathy. Study-wide context: Peripheral blood specimens were obtained at initial diagnosis, prior to any treatment.

Patients between 18 and 65 years old had hyperthyroidism, newly diagnosed and lasting under 2 months. Uncontrolled infections, other autoimmune diseases, pregnancy or lactation led to exclusion of patients. The junction had 8 bases not matched to a gene; V was cut back by 5 bases and J by 6 bases. The CDR3 spans 16 residues. Amplified regions were TCR beta CDR3 sequences from RNA transcripts. The HTBI primer set served for first-round RT-PCR of the TCR CDR3. In TCRdb, the multiplex PCR reads were re-called with MiXCR into one record per CDR3 protein. The table shows about 480,000 distinct CDR3 sequences, with roughly 14% occurring only once.

Sequencing was carried out using blood. The sequence was obtained from a woman in her late teens or twenties with Graves' hyperthyroidism. This chain links TRBV12-3 or TRBV12-4 with TRBJ2-1, with 12 bases aligning to TRBD2. The CDR3 DNA reads as TGTGCCAGCAGTCCGGGACTAGCGGGCGGAGGCAATGAGCAGTTCTTC. Translating it yields CASSPGLAGGGNEQFF.